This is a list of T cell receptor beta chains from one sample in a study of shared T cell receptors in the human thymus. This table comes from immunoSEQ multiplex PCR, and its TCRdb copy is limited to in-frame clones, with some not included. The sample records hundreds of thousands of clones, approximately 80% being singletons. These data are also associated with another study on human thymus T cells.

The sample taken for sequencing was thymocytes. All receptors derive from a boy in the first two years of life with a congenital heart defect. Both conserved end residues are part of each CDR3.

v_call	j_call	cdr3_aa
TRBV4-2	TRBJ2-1	CASSQGPGEQFF
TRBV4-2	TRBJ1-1	CASSQPPGEPNTEAFF
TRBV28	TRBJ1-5	CASSGQDHGNQPQHF
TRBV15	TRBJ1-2	CATRAGFLPYYGYTF
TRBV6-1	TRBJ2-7	CASSGRDREGYEQYF
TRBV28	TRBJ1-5	CATHRGLAQPQHF
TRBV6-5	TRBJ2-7	CASSPSGGTSYEQYF
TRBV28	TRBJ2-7	CASSLYRGLSYEQYF
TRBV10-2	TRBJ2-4	CASTDSSLAKNIQYF
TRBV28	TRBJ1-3	CASSFQGHSGNTIYF
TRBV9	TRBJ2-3	CASSVPAGAIVDTQYF
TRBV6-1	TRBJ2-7	CASSDRPWTFTYEQYF
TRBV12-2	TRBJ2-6	CASPKAGPGGESGANVLTF
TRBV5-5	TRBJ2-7	CASRQRTSGYEQYF
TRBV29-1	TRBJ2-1	CSVEDPGLAGSDEQFF